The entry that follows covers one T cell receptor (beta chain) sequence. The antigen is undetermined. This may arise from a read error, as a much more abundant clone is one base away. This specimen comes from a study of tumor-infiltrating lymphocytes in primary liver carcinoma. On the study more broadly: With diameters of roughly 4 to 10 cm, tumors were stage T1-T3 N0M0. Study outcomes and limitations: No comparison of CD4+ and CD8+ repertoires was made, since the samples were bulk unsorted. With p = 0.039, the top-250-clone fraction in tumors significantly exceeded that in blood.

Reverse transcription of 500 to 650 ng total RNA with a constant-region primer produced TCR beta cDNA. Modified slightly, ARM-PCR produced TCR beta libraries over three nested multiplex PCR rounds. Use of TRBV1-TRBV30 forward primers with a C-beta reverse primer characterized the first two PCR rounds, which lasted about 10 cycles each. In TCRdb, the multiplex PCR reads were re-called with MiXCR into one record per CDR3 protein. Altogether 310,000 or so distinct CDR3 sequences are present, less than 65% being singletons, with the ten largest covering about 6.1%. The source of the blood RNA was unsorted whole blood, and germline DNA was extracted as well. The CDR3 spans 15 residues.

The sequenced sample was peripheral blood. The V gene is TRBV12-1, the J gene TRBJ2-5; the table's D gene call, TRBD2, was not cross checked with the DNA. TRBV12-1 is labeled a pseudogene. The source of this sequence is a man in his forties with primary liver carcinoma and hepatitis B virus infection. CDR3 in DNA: TGTGCCAGCCCTGATTCCAGGAGGATACAAGAGACCCAGTACTTC. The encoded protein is CASPDSRRIQETQYF.